Here is one T cell receptor beta chain with its context. It was healthy bone marrow donors who served as donors. The sample belongs to a study of cytomegalovirus exposure and HLA in healthy donors. Overall study: Researchers found that 81% of some 400 genotyped donors fell within the Caucasian-associated ancestry cluster.

Amplification used 60 Vbeta primers and 13 Jbeta primers. The method was immunoSEQ multiplex PCR; TCRdb's version includes in-frame clones alone and lacks a portion of them. The sample holds about 130,000 clones; 83% are singletons and the top ten take over 0.95%. V dropped 4 bases and J dropped 0; count of bases not matched to a gene: 8. The CDR3 loop spans 17 amino acids. Germline V CDR1 and CDR2: SGHNT, YYREEE (reference sequence). The receptor was isolated from a girl aged 2 to 9 in good health and CMV-seronegative. This rearrangement joins TRBV5-4 to TRBJ2-7; 12 bases align to TRBD2. Sequencing was carried out using PBMCs. CDR3 DNA: TGTGCCAGCAGCCTAGGAAGGACTAGCGGGGTCTCCTACGAGCAGTACTTC. Translation: CASSLGRTSGVSYEQYF.